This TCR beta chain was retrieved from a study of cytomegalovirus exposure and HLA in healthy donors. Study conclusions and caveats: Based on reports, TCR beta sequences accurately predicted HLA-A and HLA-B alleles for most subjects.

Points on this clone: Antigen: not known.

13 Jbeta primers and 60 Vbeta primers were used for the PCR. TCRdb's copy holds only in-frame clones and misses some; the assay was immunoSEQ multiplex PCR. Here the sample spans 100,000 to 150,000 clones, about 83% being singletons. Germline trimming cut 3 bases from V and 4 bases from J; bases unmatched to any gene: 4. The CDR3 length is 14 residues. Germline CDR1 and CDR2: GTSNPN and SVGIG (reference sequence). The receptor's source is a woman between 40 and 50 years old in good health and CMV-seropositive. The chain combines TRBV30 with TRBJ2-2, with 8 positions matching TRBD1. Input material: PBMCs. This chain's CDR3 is CAWRTTGGTGELFF. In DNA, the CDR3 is TGTGCCTGGAGGACTACAGGGGGCACCGGGGAGCTGTTTTTT. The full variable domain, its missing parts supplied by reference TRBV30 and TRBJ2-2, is SQTIHQWPATLVQPVGSPLSLECTVEGTSNPNLYWYRQAAGRGLQLLFYSVGIGQISSEVPQNLSASRPQDRQFILSSKKLLLSDSGFYLCAWRTTGGTGELFFGEGSRLTVL.